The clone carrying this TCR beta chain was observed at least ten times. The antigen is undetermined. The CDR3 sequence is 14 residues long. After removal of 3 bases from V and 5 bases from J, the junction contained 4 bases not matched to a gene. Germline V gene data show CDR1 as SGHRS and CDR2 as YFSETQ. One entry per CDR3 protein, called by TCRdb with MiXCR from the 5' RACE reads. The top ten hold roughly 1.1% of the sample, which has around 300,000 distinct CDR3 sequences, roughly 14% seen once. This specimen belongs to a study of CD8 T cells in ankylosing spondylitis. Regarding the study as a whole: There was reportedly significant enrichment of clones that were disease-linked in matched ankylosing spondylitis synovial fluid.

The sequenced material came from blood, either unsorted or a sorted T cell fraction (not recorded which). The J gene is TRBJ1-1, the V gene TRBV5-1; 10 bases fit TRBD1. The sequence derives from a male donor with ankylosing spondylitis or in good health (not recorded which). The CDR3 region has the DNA TGCGCCAGCAGCTCGGACAGGGGGGAGACTGAAGCTTTCTTT. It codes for CASSSDRGETEAFF.